This T cell receptor (beta chain) stems from a study of blood T cell repertoires in COVID-19. About the study: Collection of acute and convalescent COVID-19 samples took place in the United States, Italy and Spain.

Under the authors' procedure: Amplifying reference gene primers gave estimates of nucleated cell counts. Produced via immunoSEQ multiplex PCR; TCRdb's table is partial and in-frame only. For V, J and clone size, that table is used; D and trimming come from the DNA. The sample yields 67,000 or so clones, approximately 80% seen once. This CDR3 comprises 13 residues. Germline loops: CDR1 GTSNPN, CDR2 SVGIG (reference sequence). Deletions cut 2 bases from V and 2 bases from J, with 10 bases between. Sample: peripheral blood. This chain joins TRBV30 and TRBJ2-7; TRBD1 might be the D (5 bases). The TCR was taken from a woman in her 70s with acute or convalescent COVID-19. The CDR3 DNA reads TGTGCCTGGAGTTCTGGGGCAGCCTACGAGCAGTACTTC. It codes for CAWSSGAAYEQYF. The full variable domain, in which reference TRBV30 and TRBJ2-7 provide the parts outside the CDR3, is SQTIHQWPATLVQPVGSPLSLECTVEGTSNPNLYWYRQAAGRGLQLLFYSVGIGQISSEVPQNLSASRPQDRQFILSSKKLLLSDSGFYLCAWSSGAAYEQYFGPGTRLTVT.